This T cell receptor beta chain was obtained from a study of blood T cell repertoires in COVID-19. Data came from immunoSEQ multiplex PCR; TCRdb stores just in-frame clones and leaves some out. The table lists about 350,000 clones, about 90% of them singletons. V lost 6 bases, J lost 1 base, and 12 bases lay in between. The CDR3 extends over 14 amino acids. Germline values: CDR1 SNHLY, CDR2 FYNNEI. This clone was seen a few times. Source material: PBMCs or T cells enriched from blood (not recorded which). The clonotype comes from a woman aged 30 to 39 who had been exposed to COVID-19. The chain combines TRBV2 with TRBJ1-1; D may be TRBD1 (6 bases). In DNA form, the CDR3 reads TGTGCCAGCAGACAAGCAGGGGAGAACACTGAAGCTTTCTTT. Protein product: CASRQAGENTEAFF.